The T cell receptor (beta chain) under discussion was sequenced for a study of cytomegalovirus exposure and HLA in healthy donors. The study's findings and limits: There were over 150 TCR beta chains listed as cytomegalovirus-associated.

The repertoire was sequenced with immunoSEQ multiplex PCR; TCRdb's copy has only in-frame clones and lacks some. The sample includes some 250,000 clones, roughly 89% of them seen just once. This CDR3 spans 15 amino acids. Between the trimmed V and J ends, which lost 0 bases and 2 bases, there was a span of 11 bases. Per germline, CDR1 SGHNT and CDR2 YYREEE (reference sequence). This clone was found many times. Its antigen is still unknown. The gene calls are TRBV5-4 and TRBJ1-2; unclear D gene. The sample comprised PBMCs. This TCR was recovered from a woman under 30 in good health and CMV-seronegative. The chain's CDR3 is CASSLASSGNYGYTF. As DNA, the CDR3 is TGTGCCAGCAGCTTGGCTTCGTCGGGAAACTATGGCTACACCTTC.